This T cell receptor beta chain was found in a study of shared clonotypes between healthy human individuals. With 0 bases clipped from V and 4 bases from J, the junction kept 6 bases outside the gene matches. Germline CDR1 SGHTA, CDR2 FQGNSA. There are 16 residues in the CDR3. Some clones are missing from TCRdb's copy, which holds only in-frame ones; the method was immunoSEQ multiplex PCR. The sample has 2 million to 2.5 million clones; approximately 93% are singletons. This sequence was found in a man between 18 and 29 years old in good health. Some clones in this sample may be carry-over from other donors' samples. The sequenced sample consisted of naive CD4+ T cells from PBMCs. Subset defined: CD45RA+ positively selected. J is TRBJ2-7 and V is TRBV7-2; 10 bases are a match to TRBD2. The CDR3 DNA sequence: TGTGCCAGCAGCTTAGCTTATCTAGCGGGAGCGTACGAGCAGTACTTC. It specifies CASSLAYLAGAYEQYF.